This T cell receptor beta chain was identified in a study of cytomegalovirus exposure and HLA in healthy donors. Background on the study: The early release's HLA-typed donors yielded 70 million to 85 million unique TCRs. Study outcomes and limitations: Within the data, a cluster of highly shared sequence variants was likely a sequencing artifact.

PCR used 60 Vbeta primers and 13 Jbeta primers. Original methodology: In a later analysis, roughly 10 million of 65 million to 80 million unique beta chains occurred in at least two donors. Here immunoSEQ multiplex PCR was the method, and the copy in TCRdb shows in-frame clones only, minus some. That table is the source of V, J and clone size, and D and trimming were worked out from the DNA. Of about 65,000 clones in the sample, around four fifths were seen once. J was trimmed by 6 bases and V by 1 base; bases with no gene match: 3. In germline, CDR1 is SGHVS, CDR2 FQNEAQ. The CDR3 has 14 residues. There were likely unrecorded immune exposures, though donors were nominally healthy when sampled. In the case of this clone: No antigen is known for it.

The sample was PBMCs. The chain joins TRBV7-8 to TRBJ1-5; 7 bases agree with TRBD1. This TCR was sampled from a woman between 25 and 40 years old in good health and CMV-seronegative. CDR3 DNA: TGTGCCAGCAGCTTAGAACAGGGGATTCAGCCCCAGCATTTT. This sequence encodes CASSLEQGIQPQHF.